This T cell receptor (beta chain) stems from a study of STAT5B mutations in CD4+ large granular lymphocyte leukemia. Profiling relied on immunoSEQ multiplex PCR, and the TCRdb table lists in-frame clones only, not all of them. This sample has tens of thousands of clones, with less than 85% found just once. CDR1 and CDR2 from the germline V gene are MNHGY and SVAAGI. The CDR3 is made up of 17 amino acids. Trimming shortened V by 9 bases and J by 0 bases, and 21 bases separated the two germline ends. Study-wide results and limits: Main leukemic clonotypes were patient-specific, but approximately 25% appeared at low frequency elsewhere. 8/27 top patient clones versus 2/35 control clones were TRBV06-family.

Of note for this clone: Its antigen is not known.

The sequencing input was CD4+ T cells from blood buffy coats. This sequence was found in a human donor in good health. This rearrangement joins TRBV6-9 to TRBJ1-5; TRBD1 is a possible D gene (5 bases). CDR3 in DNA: TGTGCCAGAAGTCTCCGGGACCGATCTTATAGCAATCAGCCCCAGCATTTT. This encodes CARSLRDRSYSNQPQHF.